The 22 T cell receptor beta chains given below trace back to one sample, sequenced in a study of response to subunit inactivated influenza vaccine. TCRdb reanalysed the RT-PCR reads using MiXCR and keeps one entry per CDR3 protein. The repertoire includes just under 550,000 distinct CDR3 sequences, around a quarter of them detected once, and around 2.8% sits in the top ten. The same sample was also used in a study of T cells expressing NK-cell markers. That work adds: Production of TCR beta cDNA relied on 5'RACE template switching with UMIs.

Source: CD4+ T cells sorted from PBMCs, taken 11 to 12 days after vaccination. The source of these receptors is a man aged 45 to 65 who received an inactivated influenza vaccine.

This clonotype was detected ten times or more. J is TRBJ2-5 and V is TRBV29-1; no definite D call. The CDR3 totals 12 residues. V lost 4 bases, J lost 1 base, and 7 bases lay in between. CDR1 and CDR2 (germline): SQVTM, ANQGSEA. DNA for the CDR3: TGCAGCGTTGGGCAATTCCAAGAGACCCAGTACTTC. Translation: CSVGQFQETQYF.

This chain links TRBV4-3 with TRBJ1-2; D might be TRBD1 (5 bases). With 1 base removed from V and 7 bases from J, the gap between germline ends came to 16 bases. The CDR3 covers 15 residues. CDR1 is LGHNA and CDR2 is YSLEER in the germline V gene. CDR3 protein: CASSQVLGVTGGYTF. CDR3 bases: TGCGCCAGCAGCCAAGTGTTGGGGGTGACGGGTGGCTACACCTTC.

V gene TRBV5-6 combines with J gene TRBJ2-7, with no clear D. There are 14 residues in the CDR3. V was clipped by 4 bases and J by 3 bases, with 14 bases between them. Germline V CDR1 and CDR2: SGHDT, YYEEEE. Written as DNA, the CDR3 is TGTGCCAGCAGCCCGGCCCCACTGGACTACGAGCAGTACTTC. Its protein is CASSPAPLDYEQYF.

The chain recombines TRBV24-1 with TRBJ1-2; a possible D gene is TRBD1 (6 bases). Germline values: CDR1 KGHDR, CDR2 SFDVKD. Trimming shortened V by 7 bases and J by 0 bases, and 11 bases separated the two germline ends. The CDR3 runs to 14 residues. In nucleotides, the CDR3 is TGTGCCACCAGGGACTCAGGGGCTAACTATGGCTACACCTTC. This encodes CATRDSGANYGYTF.

This clonotype was seen a few times. This chain joins TRBV6-1 and TRBJ2-1, with a weak D call TRBD1 (5 bases). The ends were cut back, 4 bases at V and 3 bases at J, with 16 bases in the middle. Germline-derived CDR1 and CDR2 are MNHNS and SASEGT. The CDR3 length is 16 residues. The CDR3 bases are TGTGCCAGCAGTGCTGACAGTACCCTTAGCTACAATGAGCAGTTCTTC. It yields the protein CASSADSTLSYNEQFF.

This clonotype has only a few counts. V gene TRBV10-3 combines with J gene TRBJ2-5, with 12 bases lining up with TRBD1. V dropped 4 bases and J dropped 5; count of bases not matched to a gene: 5. Germline assignment: CDR1 ENHRY and CDR2 SYGVKD. The CDR3 spans 15 residues. CDR3 sequence reads: CAISAGTGGDETQYF. DNA of the CDR3: TGTGCCATCAGTGCTGGGACAGGGGGCGATGAGACCCAGTACTTC.

This clonotype showed up just a few times. The gene calls are TRBV6-6 and TRBJ2-5; possible D gene TRBD2, 6 bases. The CDR3 length is 13 residues. V was cut by 7 bases and J by 5 bases, with 14 bases left in between. Germline CDR1 reads MNHNY; CDR2 reads SVGAGI (reference sequence). DNA for the CDR3: TGTGCCAGCACCCCCGGGACTTCCGAGACCCAGTACTTC. This gives the protein CASTPGTSETQYF.

This clonotype was counted many times. The chain has TRBV7-9 and TRBJ1-4; a possible D gene is TRBD1 (6 bases). Trimming removed 5 bases at V and 3 bases at J, with 13 bases between. Germline V gives CDR1 SEHNR, CDR2 FQNEAQ (reference sequence). The CDR3 is 15 residues long. The CDR3 DNA sequence: TGTGCCAGCAGCACACAGGGTTGGTCTAATGAAAAACTGTTTTTT. Translation gives CASSTQGWSNEKLFF.

This chain links TRBV9 with TRBJ1-4; D may be TRBD1 (6 bases). This CDR3 comprises 15 residues. The V and J ends lost 3 bases and 12 bases respectively, with 21 bases between them. The germline gives CDR1 SGDLS, CDR2 YYNGEE. The CDR3 spells CASSARTGISSELFF. The CDR3 DNA reads as TGTGCCAGCAGCGCTCGAACAGGGATAAGCTCGGAACTGTTTTTT.

The chain recombines TRBV20-1 with TRBJ2-3; 9 nucleotides align to TRBD1. The CDR3 loop spans 13 amino acids. CDR1 and CDR2 (germline): DFQATT, SNEGSKA (reference sequence). The trim removed 5 bases at V and 7 bases at J, leaving 7 bases unmatched. CDR3 sequence: CSAGDRVQYTQYF. CDR3 nucleotides: TGCAGTGCTGGGGACAGGGTTCAGTATACGCAGTATTTT.

The chain has TRBV20-1 and TRBJ2-5; D uncertain. Germline CDR1 is DFQATT and CDR2 is SNEGSKA (reference sequence). With 1 base removed from V and 7 bases from J, the gap between germline ends came to 7 bases. The CDR3 runs to 11 residues. CDR3 amino acids: CSARAGLTQYF. The CDR3 nucleotides read TGCAGTGCTAGAGCTGGGTTGACCCAGTACTTC.

In its sample, this clonotype was seen a few times. The chain carries TRBV5-1 and TRBJ2-7; D unresolved. V was shortened by 0 bases and J by 6 bases, with 10 bases between the two germline ends. Germline assignment: CDR1 SGHRS and CDR2 YFSETQ. The CDR3 runs 13 residues. CDR3 sequence: CASSLGQVGEQYF. The CDR3 DNA reads as TGCGCCAGCAGCTTGGGGCAGGTCGGCGAGCAGTACTTC.

In this sample, this clonotype turned up many times. The V gene is TRBV29-1, the J gene TRBJ2-1; TRBD2 agrees at 7 bases. Trimming removed 4 bases from V and 13 bases from J; junction bases left unmatched: 10. This CDR3 has 12 amino acids. Germline CDR1 is SQVTM and CDR2 is ANQGSEA. This CDR3 reads CSVVPSGANQFF. CDR3 DNA: TGCAGCGTTGTCCCCAGCGGGGCAAACCAGTTCTTC.

V gene TRBV7-2 combines with J gene TRBJ1-2, with D hard to call. The CDR3 is 15 residues long. The germline CDR1 and CDR2 sequences are SGHTA and FQGNSA. V was cut by 4 bases and J by 1 base, with 13 bases left in between. This CDR3 reads CASSSRTGFNYGYTF. CDR3 nucleotide sequence: TGTGCCAGCAGCTCTCGGACTGGGTTTAACTATGGCTACACCTTC.

The V gene is TRBV20-1, the J gene TRBJ2-5; D remains ambiguous. The germline V gene has CDR1 DFQATT and CDR2 SNEGSKA (reference sequence). CDR3 length: 12 amino acids. Trimming took off 3 bases at V and 1 base at J, with 6 bases between the two ends. The CDR3 is CSASPVQETQYF. The CDR3 DNA follows: TGCAGTGCTAGCCCCGTCCAAGAGACCCAGTACTTC.

For the CDR3, the DNA is TGTGCCACACGGACTAGCGGGAGCACAGATACGCAGTATTTT. Translating gives CATRTSGSTDTQYF. This chain links TRBV10-3 with TRBJ2-3; 11 positions match TRBD2. CDR3 length: 14 amino acids. Germline-derived CDR1 and CDR2 are ENHRY and SYGVKD. V shed 10 bases, J shed 0 bases, and the junction held 3 bases outside the gene matches.

The table lists this clonotype with many counts. The rearrangement uses TRBV5-1 and TRBJ1-3, with D uncertain. The germline CDR1 and CDR2 sequences are SGHRS and YFSETQ. CDR3 length equals 15 residues. The V gene lost 0 bases and the J gene lost 2 bases, with 9 bases spanning the gap. CDR3 loop: CASSLGQATGNTIYF. The CDR3 nucleotides read TGCGCCAGCAGCTTGGGGCAGGCAACTGGAAACACCATATATTTT.

The rearrangement joins TRBV7-9 to TRBJ1-4, with a tentative D call TRBD1 (6 bases). Germline V CDR1 and CDR2: SEHNR, FQNEAQ (reference sequence). There are 17 residues in the CDR3. Trimming took 2 bases from V and 0 from J, leaving 13 bases between them. The CDR3 region is CASSLPRTEATNEKLFF. The CDR3 DNA reads TGTGCCAGCAGCTTACCTCGGACAGAAGCAACTAATGAAAAACTGTTTTTT.

This clonotype was observed a few times. The V gene is TRBV20-1, the J gene TRBJ2-3; 8 nucleotides match TRBD2. V was clipped by 2 bases and J by 7 bases; unmatched bases: 2. The CDR3 has 12 amino acids. The germline V gene encodes CDR1 DFQATT and CDR2 SNEGSKA (reference sequence). CDR3 region: CSARRGGYTQYF. DNA of the CDR3: TGCAGTGCTAGACGCGGGGGGTATACGCAGTATTTT.

This clonotype was counted a few times. The genes are TRBV4-1 and TRBJ1-1, with 9 positions matching TRBD1. Germline V gene sequence: CDR1 MGHRA, CDR2 YSYEKL. The J segment lost 4 bases and the V segment lost 0 bases, leaving 3 bases of the junction unmatched. CDR3 length equals 15 residues. CDR3 sequence (DNA): TGCGCCAGCAGCCAAGAAGACAGGGGGATCACTGAAGCTTTCTTT. Translating it yields CASSQEDRGITEAFF.

This clonotype was seen at least ten times. The chain is built from TRBV5-1 and TRBJ1-4; D not resolved. CDR1 SGHRS and CDR2 YFSETQ come from the germline V gene. This CDR3 spans 14 amino acids. Trimming took off 0 bases at V and 3 bases at J, with 6 bases between the two ends. The CDR3 coding sequence is TGCGCCAGCAGCTTGGGCCGATCTAATGAAAAACTGTTTTTT. This encodes CASSLGRSNEKLFF. The full variable domain, with the rest looked up from reference TRBV5-1 and TRBJ1-4, is KAGVTQTPRYLIKTRGQQVTLSCSPISGHRSVSWYQQTPGQGLQFLFEYFSETQRNKGNFPGRFSGRQFSNSRSEMNVSTLELGDSALYLCASSLGRSNEKLFFGSGTQLSVL.

This rearrangement joins TRBV7-6 to TRBJ2-5; D gene uncertain. The germline V gene encodes CDR1 SGHVS and CDR2 FNYEAQ. This CDR3 is built from 14 residues. V lost 5 bases to trimming and J lost 3 bases, with 13 bases between them. The CDR3 coding sequence is TGTGCCAGCAGCCCCCCGGGTAAAAAAGAGACCCAGTACTTC. Protein: CASSPPGKKETQYF.